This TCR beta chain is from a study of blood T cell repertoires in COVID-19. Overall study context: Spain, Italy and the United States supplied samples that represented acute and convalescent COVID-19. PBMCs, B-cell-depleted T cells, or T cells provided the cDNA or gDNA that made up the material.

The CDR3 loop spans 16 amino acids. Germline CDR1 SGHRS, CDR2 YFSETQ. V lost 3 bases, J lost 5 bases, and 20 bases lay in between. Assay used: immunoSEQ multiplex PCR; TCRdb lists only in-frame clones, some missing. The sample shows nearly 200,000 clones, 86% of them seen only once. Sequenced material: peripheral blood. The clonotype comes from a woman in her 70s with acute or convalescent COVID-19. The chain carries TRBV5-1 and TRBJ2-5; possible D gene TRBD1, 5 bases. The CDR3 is CASSSLLGPLGETQYF. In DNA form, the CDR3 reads TGCGCCAGCAGCTCCCTCCTGGGGCCTCTTGGGGAGACCCAGTACTTC.